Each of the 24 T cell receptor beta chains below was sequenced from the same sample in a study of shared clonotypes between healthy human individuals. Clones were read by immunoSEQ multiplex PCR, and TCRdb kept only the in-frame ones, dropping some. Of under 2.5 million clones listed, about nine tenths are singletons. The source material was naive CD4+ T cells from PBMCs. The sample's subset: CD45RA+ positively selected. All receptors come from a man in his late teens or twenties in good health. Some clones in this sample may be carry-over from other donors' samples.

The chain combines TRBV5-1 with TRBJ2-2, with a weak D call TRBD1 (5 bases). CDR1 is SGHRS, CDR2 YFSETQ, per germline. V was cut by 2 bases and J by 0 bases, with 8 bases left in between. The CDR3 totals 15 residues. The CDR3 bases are TGCGCCAGCAGCTTTGACAGAGCGAACACCGGGGAGCTGTTTTTT. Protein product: CASSFDRANTGELFF.

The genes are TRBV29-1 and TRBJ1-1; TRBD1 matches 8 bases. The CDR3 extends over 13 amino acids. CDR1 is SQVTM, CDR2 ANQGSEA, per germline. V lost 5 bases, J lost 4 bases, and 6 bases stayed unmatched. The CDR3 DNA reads TGCAGCGTTTGCAGGGGGCGCGGCACTGAAGCTTTCTTT. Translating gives CSVCRGRGTEAFF.

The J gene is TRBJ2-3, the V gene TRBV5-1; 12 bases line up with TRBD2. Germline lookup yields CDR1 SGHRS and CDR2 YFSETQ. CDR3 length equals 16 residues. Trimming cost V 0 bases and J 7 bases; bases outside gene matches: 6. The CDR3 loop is CASSLGLAGGRYTQYF. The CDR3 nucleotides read TGCGCCAGCAGCTTGGGGCTAGCGGGAGGGCGTTATACGCAGTATTTT.

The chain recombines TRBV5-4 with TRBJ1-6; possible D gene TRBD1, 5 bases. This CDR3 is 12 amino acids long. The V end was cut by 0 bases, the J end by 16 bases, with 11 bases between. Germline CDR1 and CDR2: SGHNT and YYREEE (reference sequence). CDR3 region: CASSLDRRHLHF. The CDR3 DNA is TGTGCCAGCAGCTTGGACAGGAGACATCTCCACTTT. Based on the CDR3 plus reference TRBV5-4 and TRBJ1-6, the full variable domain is ETGVTQSPTHLIKTRGQQVTLRCSSQSGHNTVSWYQQALGQGPQFIFQYYREEENGRGNFPPRFSGLQFPNYSSELNVNALELDDSALYLCASSLDRRHLHFGNGTRLTVT.

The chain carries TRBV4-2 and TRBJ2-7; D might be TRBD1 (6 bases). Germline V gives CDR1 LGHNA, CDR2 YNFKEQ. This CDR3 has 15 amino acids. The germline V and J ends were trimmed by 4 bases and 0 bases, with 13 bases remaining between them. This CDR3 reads CASSPQGGASYEQYF. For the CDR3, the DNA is TGTGCCAGCAGCCCCCAAGGGGGAGCCTCCTACGAGCAGTACTTC.

For the CDR3, the DNA is TGTGCCAGCAGTGAACGACGGAGGGCGGGGAACTATGGCTACACCTTC. This codes for CASSERRRAGNYGYTF. This sequence joins TRBV6-1 and TRBJ1-2, with no clear D. Germline V gives CDR1 MNHNS, CDR2 SASEGT. The CDR3 has 16 amino acids. Trimming stripped 2 bases from V and 2 bases from J, with 15 bases between.

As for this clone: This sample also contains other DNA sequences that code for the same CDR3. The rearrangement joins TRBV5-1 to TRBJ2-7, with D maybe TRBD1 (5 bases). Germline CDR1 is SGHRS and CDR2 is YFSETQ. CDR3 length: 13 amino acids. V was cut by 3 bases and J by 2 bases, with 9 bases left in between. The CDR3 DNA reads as TGCGCCAGCAGCTCGCAGGGTACCTACGAGCAGTACTTC. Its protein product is CASSSQGTYEQYF.

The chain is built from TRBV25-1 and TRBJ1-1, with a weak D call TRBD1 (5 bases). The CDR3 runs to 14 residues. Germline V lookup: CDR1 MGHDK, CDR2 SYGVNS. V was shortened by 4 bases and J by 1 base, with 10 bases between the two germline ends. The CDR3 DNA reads TGTGCCAGCAGTGGGGGCAGTGCGAACACTGAAGCTTTCTTT. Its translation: CASSGGSANTEAFF.

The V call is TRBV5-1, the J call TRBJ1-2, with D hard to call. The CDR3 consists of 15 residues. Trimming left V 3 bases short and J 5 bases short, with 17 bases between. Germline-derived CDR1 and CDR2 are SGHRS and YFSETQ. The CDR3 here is CASSSGRGVRYGYTF. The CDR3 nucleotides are TGCGCCAGCAGCTCCGGACGGGGAGTTCGGTATGGCTACACCTTC.

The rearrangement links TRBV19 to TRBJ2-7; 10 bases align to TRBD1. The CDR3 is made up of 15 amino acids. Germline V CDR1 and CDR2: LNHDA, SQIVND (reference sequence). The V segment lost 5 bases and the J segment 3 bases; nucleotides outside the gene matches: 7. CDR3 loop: CASSRRDRGGYEQYF. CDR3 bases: TGTGCCAGTAGTCGCCGGGACAGGGGCGGCTACGAGCAGTACTTC. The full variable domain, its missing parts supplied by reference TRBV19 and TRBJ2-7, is DGGITQSPKYLFRKEGQNVTLSCEQNLNHDAMYWYRQDPGQGLRLIYYSQIVNDFQKGDIAEGYSVSREKKESFPLTVTSAQKNPTAFYLCASSRRDRGGYEQYFGPGTRLTVT.

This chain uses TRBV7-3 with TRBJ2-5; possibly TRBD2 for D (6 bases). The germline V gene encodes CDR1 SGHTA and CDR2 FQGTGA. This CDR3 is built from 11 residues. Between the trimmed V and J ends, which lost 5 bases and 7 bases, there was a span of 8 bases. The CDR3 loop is CASSRGTTQYF. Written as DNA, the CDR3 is TGTGCCAGCAGCCGCGGGACGACCCAGTACTTC.

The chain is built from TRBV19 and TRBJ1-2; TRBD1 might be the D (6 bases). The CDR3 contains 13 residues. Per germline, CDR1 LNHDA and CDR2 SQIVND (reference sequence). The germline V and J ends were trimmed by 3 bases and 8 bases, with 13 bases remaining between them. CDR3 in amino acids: CASSIRGANGYTF. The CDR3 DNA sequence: TGTGCCAGTAGTATCAGGGGTGCCAACGGCTACACCTTC. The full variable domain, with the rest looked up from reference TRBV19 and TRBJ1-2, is DGGITQSPKYLFRKEGQNVTLSCEQNLNHDAMYWYRQDPGQGLRLIYYSQIVNDFQKGDIAEGYSVSREKKESFPLTVTSAQKNPTAFYLCASSIRGANGYTFGSGTRLTVV.

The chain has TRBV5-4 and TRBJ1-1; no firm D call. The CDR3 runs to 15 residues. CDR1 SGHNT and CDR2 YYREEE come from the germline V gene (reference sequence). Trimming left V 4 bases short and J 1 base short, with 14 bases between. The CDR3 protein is CASSRATTRNTEAFF. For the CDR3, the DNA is TGTGCCAGCAGCCGCGCGACTACTAGGAACACTGAAGCTTTCTTT.

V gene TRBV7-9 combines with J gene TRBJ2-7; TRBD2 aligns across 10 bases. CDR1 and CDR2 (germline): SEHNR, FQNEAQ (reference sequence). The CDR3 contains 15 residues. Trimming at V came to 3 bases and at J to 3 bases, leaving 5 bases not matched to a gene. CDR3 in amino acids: CASSFGLAAGYEQYF. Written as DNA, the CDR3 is TGTGCCAGCAGCTTTGGACTAGCGGCCGGCTACGAGCAGTACTTC.

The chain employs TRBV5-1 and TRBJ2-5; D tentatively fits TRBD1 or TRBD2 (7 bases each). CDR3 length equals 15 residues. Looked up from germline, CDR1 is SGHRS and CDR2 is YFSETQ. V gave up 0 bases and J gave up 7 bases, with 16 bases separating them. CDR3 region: CASSLGPDREGTQYF. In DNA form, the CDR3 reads TGCGCCAGCAGCTTGGGTCCCGACAGGGAGGGGACCCAGTACTTC.

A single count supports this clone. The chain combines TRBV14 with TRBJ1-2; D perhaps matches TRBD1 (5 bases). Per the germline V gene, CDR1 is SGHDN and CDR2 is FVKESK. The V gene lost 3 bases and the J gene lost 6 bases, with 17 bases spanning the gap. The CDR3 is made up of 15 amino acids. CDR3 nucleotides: TGTGCCAGCAGCCAGCAGACAGCTCAGTTCGATGGCTACACCTTC. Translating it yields CASSQQTAQFDGYTF.

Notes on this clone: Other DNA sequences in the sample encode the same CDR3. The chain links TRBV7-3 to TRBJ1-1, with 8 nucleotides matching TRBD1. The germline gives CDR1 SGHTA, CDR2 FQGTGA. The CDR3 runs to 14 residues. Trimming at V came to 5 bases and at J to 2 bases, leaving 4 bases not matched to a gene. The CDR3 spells CASSTGQGNTEAFF. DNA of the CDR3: TGTGCCAGCAGCACTGGACAGGGAAACACTGAAGCTTTCTTT. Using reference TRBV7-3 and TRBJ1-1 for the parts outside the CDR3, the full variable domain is GAGVSQTPSNKVTEKGKYVELRCDPISGHTALYWYRQSLGQGPEFLIYFQGTGAADDSGLPNDRFFAVRPEGSVSTLKIQRTERGDSAVYLCASSTGQGNTEAFFGQGTRLTVV.

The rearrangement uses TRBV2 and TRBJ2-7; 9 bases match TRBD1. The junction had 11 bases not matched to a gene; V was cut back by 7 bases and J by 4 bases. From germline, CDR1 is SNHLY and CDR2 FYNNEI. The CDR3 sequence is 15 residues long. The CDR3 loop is CASIKAGTGSYEQYF. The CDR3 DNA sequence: TGTGCCAGCATTAAGGCCGGGACAGGGAGTTACGAGCAGTACTTC.

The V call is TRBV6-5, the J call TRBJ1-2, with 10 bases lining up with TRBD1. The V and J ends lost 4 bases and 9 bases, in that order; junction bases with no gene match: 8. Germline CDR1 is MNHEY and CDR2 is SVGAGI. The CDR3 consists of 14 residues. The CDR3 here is CASSSTGGGGSYTF. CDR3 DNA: TGTGCCAGCAGTTCGACAGGGGGCGGCGGGAGCTACACCTTC.

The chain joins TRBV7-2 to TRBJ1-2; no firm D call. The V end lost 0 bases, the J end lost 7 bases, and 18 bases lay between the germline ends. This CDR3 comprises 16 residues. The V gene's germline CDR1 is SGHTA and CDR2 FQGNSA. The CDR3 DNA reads TGTGCCAGCAGCTTAGCCCCCCAGGCTACGCTGAGTGGCTACACCTTC. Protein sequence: CASSLAPQATLSGYTF.

CDR3 region: CAWAGPKGSPLHF. The CDR3 DNA follows: TGTGCCTGGGCCGGGCCTAAGGGATCACCCCTCCACTTT. The rearrangement joins TRBV30 to TRBJ1-6; D ambiguous. Per the germline V gene, CDR1 is GTSNPN and CDR2 is SVGIG (reference sequence). The CDR3 totals 13 residues. V lost 5 bases and J 10 bases, leaving 15 bases between the germline ends.

DNA for the CDR3: TGTGCCAGTCCCTACGAGCAGTACTTC. Amino acid sequence: CASPYEQYF. The V gene is TRBV6-1, the J gene TRBJ2-7; D not resolved. The V and J ends lost 9 bases and 2 bases respectively, with 2 bases between them. The CDR3 loop spans 9 amino acids. Germline V gene data show CDR1 as MNHNS and CDR2 as SASEGT.

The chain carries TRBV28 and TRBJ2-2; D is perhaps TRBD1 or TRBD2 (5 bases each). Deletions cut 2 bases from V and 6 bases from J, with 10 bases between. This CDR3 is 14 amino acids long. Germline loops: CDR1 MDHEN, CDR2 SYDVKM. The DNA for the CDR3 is TGTGCCAGCAGTTTAGTGGGGGTCCCCGGGGAGCTGTTTTTT. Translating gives CASSLVGVPGELFF.

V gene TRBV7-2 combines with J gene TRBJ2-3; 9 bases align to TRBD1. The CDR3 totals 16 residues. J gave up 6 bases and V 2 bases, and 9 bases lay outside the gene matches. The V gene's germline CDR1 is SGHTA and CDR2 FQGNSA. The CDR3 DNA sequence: TGTGCCAGCAGCTTATTAGGGACAGGGAATGGCGATACGCAGTATTTT. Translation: CASSLLGTGNGDTQYF.